What follows is one T cell receptor (beta chain) and its context. These data belong to a study of OX40 agonist ivuxolimab in advanced cancers. CDR3 size: 14 residues. The V end lost 1 base, the J end lost 4 bases, and 7 bases lay between the germline ends. The germline V gene encodes CDR1 KGHSH and CDR2 LQKENI. Sequencing was performed with immunoSEQ multiplex PCR; in TCRdb, only in-frame clones are kept and a portion is missing. The table has about 24,000 clones, roughly 91% seen once; the top ten hold approximately 49%. This sequence was found in an adult with an advanced solid tumor such as melanoma, head and neck, liver or kidney cancer. The specimen comprised CD4+ or CD8+ T cells sorted from blood, sampled in a trial of the OX40 agonist ivuxolimab. The genes are TRBV18 and TRBJ2-2, with D possibly TRBD1 on 5 matching bases. This CDR3 reads CASSPRQGTGELFF. Here the CDR3 DNA reads TGTGCCAGCTCACCACGGCAGGGCACCGGGGAGCTGTTTTTT.